This T cell receptor beta chain was obtained from a study of T-cell reconstitution after alpha-beta-depleted transplantation in children. This clonotype was seen more than once but under ten times. As yet, its antigen is unknown. Study-wide points: The authors attributed T-cell counts and diversity one year after transplant mostly to newly produced T cells. Several patients had high TCRbeta diversity at day 60; it came from surviving recipient T cells and thymic progenitors. Roughly two months post-transplant, alpha-beta T cells reportedly originated from several hundred graft clones that had expanded.

Preparation of the TCRbeta library used unique molecular identifiers. TCRdb reprocessed the PCR reads with MiXCR, giving one entry per CDR3 protein. The sample comprises around 270,000 distinct CDR3 sequences, about 9.5% of which are singletons, and approximately 7.6% rests with the top ten. The length of the CDR3 is 13 residues. Looked up from germline, CDR1 is MDHEN and CDR2 is SYDVKM. V lost 1 base and J lost 8, with 11 bases in between. The TCR was taken from a boy under two years old with acute myeloid leukemia, due to receive a stem cell transplant. The sample was PBMCs, taken before TCRalphabeta/CD19-depleted stem cell transplant. V usage is TRBV28 and J usage is TRBJ1-2; no firm D call. CDR3 region: CASSLSASRGYTF. DNA of the CDR3: TGTGCCAGCAGTTTATCCGCTTCGAGGGGCTACACCTTC.